This TCR beta chain was sequenced during a study of T cell responses to AZD1222 COVID-19 vaccine. The V gene's germline CDR1 is SGHTA and CDR2 FQGTGA. This CDR3 comprises 15 residues. V was clipped by 2 bases and J by 3 bases; unmatched bases: 7. Assay: immunoSEQ multiplex PCR; the TCRdb copy retains only in-frame clones and omits some. The sample records about 150,000 clones, more than 85% being singletons. Notes on the study in general: Among the donors, most were white British and more were female, and clonal diversity was possibly underestimated. At baseline, seropositivity was found in only a handful of AZD1222 recipients. In all cases, repertoires were sampled only after the peak T cell response. Spike was spanned by vaccine-associated CD4 TCRs, with dominance at 160-218 and 743-854.

With regard to this clone: The antigen is undetermined.

The sequencing here drew on peripheral blood, taken 28 days after the second AZD1222 dose. The chain combines TRBV7-3 with TRBJ2-7, with 7 nucleotides matching TRBD1. This clonotype was sampled from an adult who received the AZD1222 COVID-19 vaccine. Here the CDR3 DNA reads TGTGCCAGCAGCTTACCGGGGACAGAAGGCTACGAGCAGTACTTC. Translating it yields CASSLPGTEGYEQYF.